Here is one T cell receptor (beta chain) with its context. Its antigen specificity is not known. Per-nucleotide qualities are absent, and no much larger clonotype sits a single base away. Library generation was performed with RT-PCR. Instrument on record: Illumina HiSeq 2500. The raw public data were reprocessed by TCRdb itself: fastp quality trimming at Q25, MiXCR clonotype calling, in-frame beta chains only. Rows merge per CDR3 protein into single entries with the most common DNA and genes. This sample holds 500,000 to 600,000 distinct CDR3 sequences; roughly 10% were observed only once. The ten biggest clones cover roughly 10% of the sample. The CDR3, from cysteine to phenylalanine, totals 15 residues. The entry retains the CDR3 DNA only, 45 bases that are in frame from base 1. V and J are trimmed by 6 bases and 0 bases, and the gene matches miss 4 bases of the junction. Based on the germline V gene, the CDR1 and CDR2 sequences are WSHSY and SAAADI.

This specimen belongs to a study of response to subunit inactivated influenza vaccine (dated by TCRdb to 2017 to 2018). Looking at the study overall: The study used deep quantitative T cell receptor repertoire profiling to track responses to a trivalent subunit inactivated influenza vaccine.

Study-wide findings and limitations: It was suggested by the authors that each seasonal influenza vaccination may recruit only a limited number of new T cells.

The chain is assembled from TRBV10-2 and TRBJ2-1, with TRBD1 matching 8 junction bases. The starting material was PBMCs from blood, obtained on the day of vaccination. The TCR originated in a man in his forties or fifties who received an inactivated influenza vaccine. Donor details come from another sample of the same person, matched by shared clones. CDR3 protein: CASRDTGGSYNEQFF. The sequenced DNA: TGCGCCAGCAGGGATACAGGGGGCTCCTACAATGAGCAGTTCTTC.